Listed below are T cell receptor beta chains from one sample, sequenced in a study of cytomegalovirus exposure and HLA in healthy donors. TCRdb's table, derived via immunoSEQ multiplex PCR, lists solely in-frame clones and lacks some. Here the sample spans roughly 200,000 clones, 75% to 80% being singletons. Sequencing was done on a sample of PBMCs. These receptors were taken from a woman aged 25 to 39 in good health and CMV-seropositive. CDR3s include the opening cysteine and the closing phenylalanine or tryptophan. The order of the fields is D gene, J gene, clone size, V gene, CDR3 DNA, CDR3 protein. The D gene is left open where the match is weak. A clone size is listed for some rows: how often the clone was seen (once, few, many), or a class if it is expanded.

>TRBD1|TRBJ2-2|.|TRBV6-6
TGTGCCAGCAGCTCCGGGACAGGACGCACCGGGGAGCTGTTTTTT
CASSSGTGRTGELFF
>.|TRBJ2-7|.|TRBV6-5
TGTGCCAGCAGAAGGACTGCGGCCCACGAGCAGTACTTC
CASRRTAAHEQYF
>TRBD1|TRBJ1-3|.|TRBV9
TGTGCCAGCAGCGCGGACGAGACAGGGGGTTATGGAAACACCATATATTTT
CASSADETGGYGNTIYF
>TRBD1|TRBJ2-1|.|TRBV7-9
TGTGCCAGCAGCCACTCCGGGACAGGGGTTTACAATGAGCAGTTCTTC
CASSHSGTGVYNEQFF
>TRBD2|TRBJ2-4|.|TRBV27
TGTGCCAGCGGCCCGGGGGGAGGGAACATTCAGTACTTC
CASGPGGGNIQYF
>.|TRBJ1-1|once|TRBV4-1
TGCGCCACGGGAGGGGGGCGCGTCACTGAAGCTTTCTTT
CATGGGRVTEAFF
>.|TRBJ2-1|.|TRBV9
TGTGCCAGCAGCGTAGCTGAGGCCCGGGAGCAGTTCTTC
CASSVAEAREQFF
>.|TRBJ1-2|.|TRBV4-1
TGCGCCAGCAGCCAAGCGCTAGACAGCCTCTATGGCTACACCTTC
CASSQALDSLYGYTF
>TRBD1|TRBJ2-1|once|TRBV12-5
TGTGCTAGTGGCCTGGCCACAGGGGAAAGCTACAATGAGCAGTTCTTC
CASGLATGESYNEQFF
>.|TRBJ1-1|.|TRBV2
TGTGCCAGCAGTGGACAGGCGGCGACGAACACTGAAGCTTTCTTT
CASSGQAATNTEAFF
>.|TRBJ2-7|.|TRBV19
TGTGCCAGTAGTACTAACCGGGGCGAGCAGTACTTC
CASSTNRGEQYF
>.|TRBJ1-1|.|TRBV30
TGTGCCTGGAATGGACACGCGGACACTGAAGCTTTCTTT
CAWNGHADTEAFF
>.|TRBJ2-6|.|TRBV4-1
TGCGCCAGCAGCCAAGATTTTGGGGCCGGGGCCAACGTCCTGACTTTC
CASSQDFGAGANVLTF
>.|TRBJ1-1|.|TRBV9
TGTGCCAGCAGCGGAGCGGGGCGGCAGAACACTGAAGCTTTCTTT
CASSGAGRQNTEAFF
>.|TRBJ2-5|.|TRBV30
TGTGCCTGGCAGGGCGGCCGGTACCAAGAGACCCAGTACTTC
CAWQGGRYQETQYF
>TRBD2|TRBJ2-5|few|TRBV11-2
TGTGCCAGCAGCTTCACCCTAGCGGGGCCCCAAGGAGAGACCCAGTACTTC
CASSFTLAGPQGETQYF
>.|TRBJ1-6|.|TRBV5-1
TGCGCCAGCAGGCCTCAGGGATATAATTCACCCCTCCACTTT
CASRPQGYNSPLHF
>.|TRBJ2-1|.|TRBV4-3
TGCGCCAGCAGTCCAAGCCTGGAGTCCTCCTCCTACAATGAGCAGTTCTTC
CASSPSLESSSYNEQFF
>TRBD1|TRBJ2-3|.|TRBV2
TGTGCCAGCAGTAACATTAAACTTAGGACAGGAACTAGCACAGATACGCAGTATTTT
CASSNIKLRTGTSTDTQYF
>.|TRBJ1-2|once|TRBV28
TGTGCCAGCAGTTCGACAGTGTATGGCTACACCTTC
CASSSTVYGYTF
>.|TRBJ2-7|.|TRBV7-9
TGTTCCAGCAGCTTATCCGCTGGCCACGAGCAGTACTTC
CSSSLSAGHEQYF
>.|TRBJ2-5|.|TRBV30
TGTGCCTGGATCCCGACCACCAAGACAGGGGAGGGGGAGACCCAGTACTTC
CAWIPTTKTGEGETQYF